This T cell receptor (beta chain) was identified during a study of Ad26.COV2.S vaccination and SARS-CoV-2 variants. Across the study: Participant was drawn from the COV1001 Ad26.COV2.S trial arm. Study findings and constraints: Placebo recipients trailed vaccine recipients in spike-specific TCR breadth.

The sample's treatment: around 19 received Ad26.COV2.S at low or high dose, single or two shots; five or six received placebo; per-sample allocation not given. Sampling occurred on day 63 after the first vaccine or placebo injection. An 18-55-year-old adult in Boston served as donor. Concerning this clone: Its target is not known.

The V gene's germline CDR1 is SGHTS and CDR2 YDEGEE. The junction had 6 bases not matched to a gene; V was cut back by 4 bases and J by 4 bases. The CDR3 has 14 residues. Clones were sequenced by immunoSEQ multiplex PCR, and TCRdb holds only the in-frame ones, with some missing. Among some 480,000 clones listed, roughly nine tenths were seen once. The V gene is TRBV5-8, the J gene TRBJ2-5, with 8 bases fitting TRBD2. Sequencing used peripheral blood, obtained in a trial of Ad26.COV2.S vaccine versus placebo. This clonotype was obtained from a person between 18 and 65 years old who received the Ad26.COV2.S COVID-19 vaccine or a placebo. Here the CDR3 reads CASSRGLARETQYF. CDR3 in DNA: TGTGCCAGCAGCCGTGGACTAGCAAGAGAGACCCAGTACTTC.